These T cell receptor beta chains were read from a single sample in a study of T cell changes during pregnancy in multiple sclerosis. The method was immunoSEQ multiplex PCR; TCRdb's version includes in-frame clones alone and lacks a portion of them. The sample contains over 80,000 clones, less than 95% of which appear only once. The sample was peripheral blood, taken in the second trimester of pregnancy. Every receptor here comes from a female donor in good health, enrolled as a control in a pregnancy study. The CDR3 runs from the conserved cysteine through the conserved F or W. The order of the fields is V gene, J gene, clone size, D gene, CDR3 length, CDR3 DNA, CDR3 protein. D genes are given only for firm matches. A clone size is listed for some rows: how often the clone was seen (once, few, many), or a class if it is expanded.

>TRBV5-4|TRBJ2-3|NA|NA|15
TGTGCCAGCAGCTTGGACCCCCGGGTGCCAGATACGCAGTATTTT
CASSLDPRVPDTQYF
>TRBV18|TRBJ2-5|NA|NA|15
TGTGCCAGCTCACCGGTAACAGGTTCCCAAGAGACCCAGTACTTC
CASSPVTGSQETQYF
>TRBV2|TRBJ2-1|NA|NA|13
TGTGCCATACTAGGTACAGTTCACAATGAGCAGTTCTTC
CAILGTVHNEQFF
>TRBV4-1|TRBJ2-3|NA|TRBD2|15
TGCGCCAGCAGCCAGGCTAGCGGGGATGCAGATACGCAGTATTTT
CASSQASGDADTQYF
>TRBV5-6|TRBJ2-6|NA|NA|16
TGTGCCAGCAGCCCGGGGTGGGGAATTGGGGCCAACGTCCTGACTTTC
CASSPGWGIGANVLTF
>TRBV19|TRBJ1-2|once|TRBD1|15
TGTGCCAGTACCTTCCCGGGACAGGAACCCTATGGCTACACCTTC
CASTFPGQEPYGYTF
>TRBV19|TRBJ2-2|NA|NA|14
TGTGCCAGTAGTACTTCACGAGGGACCGGGGAGCTGTTTTTT
CASSTSRGTGELFF
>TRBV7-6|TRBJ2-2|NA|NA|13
TGTGCCAGCAGCCCCACTTGGACCGGGGAGCTGTTTTTT
CASSPTWTGELFF
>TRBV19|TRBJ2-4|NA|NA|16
TGTGCCAGTAGTATAGACGGTGAGCGGACGGGGAACATTCAGTACTTC
CASSIDGERTGNIQYF
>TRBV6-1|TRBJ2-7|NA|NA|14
TGTGCCAGCAGAGAGGACAGACCCACCTACGAGCAGTACTTC
CASREDRPTYEQYF
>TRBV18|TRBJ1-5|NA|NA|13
TGTGCCAGCTCACCAGAGGTTATCCAGCCCCAGCATTTT
CASSPEVIQPQHF
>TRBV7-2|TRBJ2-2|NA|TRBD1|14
TGTGCCAGCAGCGCCCAGGGGGCCCCCGGGGAGCTGTTTTTT
CASSAQGAPGELFF
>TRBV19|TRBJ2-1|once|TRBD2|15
TGTGCCAGTAGATCTGGGACTAGCGGCTACAATGAGCAGTTCTTC
CASRSGTSGYNEQFF
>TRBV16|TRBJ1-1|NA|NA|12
TGTGCCAGCTCGTGGCGGGTCTCTGAAGCTTTCTTT
CASSWRVSEAFF
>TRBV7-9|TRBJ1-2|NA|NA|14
TGTGCCAGCAGCTTAGAGATACTTAACTATGGCTACACCTTC
CASSLEILNYGYTF
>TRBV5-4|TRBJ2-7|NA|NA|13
TGTGCCAGCAGCCAAGACAGTGGATACGAGCAGTACTTC
CASSQDSGYEQYF
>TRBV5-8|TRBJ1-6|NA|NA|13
TGTGCCAGCAGCTACAGGGCCAATTCACCCCTCCACTTT
CASSYRANSPLHF
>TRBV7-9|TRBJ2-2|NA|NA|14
TGTGCCAGCAGCCGGTCGGGCGGGACCGGGGAGCTGTTTTTT
CASSRSGGTGELFF
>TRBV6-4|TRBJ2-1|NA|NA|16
TGTGCCAGCAGTGACACTCCCGGGACATTGGTGAATGAGCAGTTCTTC
CASSDTPGTLVNEQFF
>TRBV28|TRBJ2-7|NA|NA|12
TGTGCCACCAGTAAAGGGTGGGTTACTAGGTACTTC
CATSKGWVTRYF
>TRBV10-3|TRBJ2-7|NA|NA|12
TGTGCCATCAGTCAGGACTCATACGAGCAGTACTTC
CAISQDSYEQYF
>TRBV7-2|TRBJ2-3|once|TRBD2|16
TGTGCCAGCAGCTTAGTAGCGGGGGGGAGCACAGATACGCAGTATTTT
CASSLVAGGSTDTQYF
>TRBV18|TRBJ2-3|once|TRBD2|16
TGTGCCAGCTCAGAAGCACTAGCGGGGCTCACAGATACGCAGTATTTT
CASSEALAGLTDTQYF
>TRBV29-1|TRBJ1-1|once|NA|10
TGCAGCGTTATAACAGATGAAGCTTTCTTT
CSVITDEAFF
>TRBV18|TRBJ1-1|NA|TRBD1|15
TGTGCCAGCTCACCACGGGACAGGGGAAACACTGAAGCTTTCTTT
CASSPRDRGNTEAFF